The 7 T cell receptor beta chains below were found in one sample sequenced in a study of cytotoxic CD8 clonotypes in ibrutinib-treated CLL. The data were produced by immunoSEQ multiplex PCR, yet TCRdb's version contains in-frame clones alone and is incomplete. The table records some 290,000 clones, around four fifths of them present only once. The source was PBMCs, collected before ibrutinib treatment. Every receptor here comes from a human donor with chronic lymphocytic leukemia.

This clone has only a few counts. This chain uses TRBV4-3 with TRBJ2-1; weak D call: TRBD2 (5 bases). V was trimmed by 1 base and J by 3 bases, leaving 16 bases between them. The germline V gene has CDR1 LGHNA and CDR2 YSLEER. This CDR3 is 17 amino acids long. The CDR3 coding sequence is TGCGCCAGCAGCCAAGTTCGAGCGGCGAAGCTCTACAATGAGCAGTTCTTC. Its protein product is CASSQVRAAKLYNEQFF.

This chain uses TRBV4-2 with TRBJ1-5; the match to TRBD1 covers 10 bases. CDR3 length: 17 amino acids. From germline, CDR1 is LGHNA and CDR2 YNFKEQ. The V and J ends lost 0 bases and 5 bases, in that order; junction bases with no gene match: 7. CDR3 region: CASSQDGTGAQYQPQHF. CDR3 in DNA: TGTGCCAGCAGCCAAGATGGGACAGGGGCGCAATATCAGCCCCAGCATTTT.

The chain has TRBV5-1 and TRBJ2-3, with 10 bases fitting TRBD2. With 0 bases clipped from V and 3 bases from J, the junction kept 10 bases outside the gene matches. From germline, CDR1 is SGHRS and CDR2 YFSETQ. This CDR3 is built from 18 residues. In DNA form, the CDR3 reads TGCGCCAGCAGCTTGGGTCCATCTAGCGGGAGTTTAACAGATACGCAGTATTTT. It codes for CASSLGPSSGSLTDTQYF.

The chain is built from TRBV28 and TRBJ2-7; D perhaps matches TRBD1 (7 bases). The germline V and J ends were trimmed by 7 bases and 7 bases, with 17 bases remaining between them. Germline V gives CDR1 MDHEN, CDR2 SYDVKM. The CDR3 extends over 13 amino acids. The CDR3 here is CASKEAGGFEQYF. The CDR3 DNA reads as TGTGCCAGCAAGGAGGCAGGGGGGTTTGAGCAGTACTTC.

This rearrangement joins TRBV5-1 to TRBJ2-4; 8 positions match TRBD1. Unmatched junction bases numbered 7, after V lost 4 bases and J lost 7 bases. Germline CDR1 SGHRS, CDR2 YFSETQ. The CDR3 runs 14 residues. As DNA, the CDR3 is TGCGCCAGCAGCCTACGTCAGGGGGCGAACATTCAGTACTTC. Its translation: CASSLRQGANIQYF.

The CDR3 nucleotides are TGTGCCAGCAGCTTAGGGGCGGAAAACATTCAGTACTTC. Translation gives CASSLGAENIQYF. This chain connects TRBV7-9 to TRBJ2-4; no definite D call. Trimming pared 1 base from V and 5 bases from J, leaving 6 bases between. CDR1 and CDR2 (germline): SEHNR, FQNEAQ (reference sequence). CDR3 length: 13 amino acids.

This clone was seen more than once but under ten times. The chain combines TRBV10-3 with TRBJ2-7; the D gene is possibly TRBD1 (6 bases). This CDR3 has 16 amino acids. V was pared by 2 bases and J by 0 bases, with 14 bases between. Germline CDR1 reads ENHRY; CDR2 reads SYGVKD. The CDR3 spells CAISEPQGLHSYEQYF. The CDR3 region has the DNA TGTGCCATCAGTGAGCCACAGGGCCTACACTCCTACGAGCAGTACTTC.